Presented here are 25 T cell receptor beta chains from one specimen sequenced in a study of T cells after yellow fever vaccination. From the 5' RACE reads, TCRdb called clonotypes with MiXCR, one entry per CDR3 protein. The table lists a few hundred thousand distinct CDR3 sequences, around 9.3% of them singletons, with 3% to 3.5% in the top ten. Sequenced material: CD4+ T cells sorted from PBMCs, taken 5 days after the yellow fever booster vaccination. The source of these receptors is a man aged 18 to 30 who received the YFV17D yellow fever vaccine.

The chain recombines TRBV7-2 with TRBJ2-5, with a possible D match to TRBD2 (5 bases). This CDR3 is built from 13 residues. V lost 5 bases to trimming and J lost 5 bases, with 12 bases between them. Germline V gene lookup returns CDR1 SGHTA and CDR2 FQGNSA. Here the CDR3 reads CASSRGLGETQYF. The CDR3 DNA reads TGTGCCAGCAGCCGAGGACTGGGGGAGACCCAGTACTTC. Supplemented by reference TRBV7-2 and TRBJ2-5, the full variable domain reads GAGVSQSPSNKVTEKGKDVELRCDPISGHTALYWYRQSLGQGLEFLIYFQGNSAPDKSGLPSDRFSAERTGGSVSTLTIQRTQQEDSAVYLCASSRGLGETQYFGPGTRLLVL.

CDR3 in DNA: TGTGCCAGCAAGCAGGGGTACACAGATACGCAGTATTTT. Amino acid sequence: CASKQGYTDTQYF. The chain has TRBV6-5 and TRBJ2-3; D perhaps matches TRBD1 (6 bases). The CDR3 consists of 13 residues. V lost 7 bases and J lost 2, with 10 bases in between. Germline values: CDR1 MNHEY, CDR2 SVGAGI.

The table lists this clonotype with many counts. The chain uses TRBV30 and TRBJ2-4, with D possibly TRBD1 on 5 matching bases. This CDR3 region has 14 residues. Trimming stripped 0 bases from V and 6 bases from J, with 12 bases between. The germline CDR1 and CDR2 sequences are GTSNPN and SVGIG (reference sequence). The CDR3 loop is CAWSVGQGGNIQYF. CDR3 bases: TGTGCCTGGAGTGTGGGCCAGGGTGGAAACATTCAGTACTTC.

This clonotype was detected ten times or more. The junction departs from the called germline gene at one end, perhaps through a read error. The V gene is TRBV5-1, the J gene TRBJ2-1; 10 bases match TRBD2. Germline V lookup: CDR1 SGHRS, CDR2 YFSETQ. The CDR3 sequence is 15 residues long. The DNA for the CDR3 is TGTGCCAGCAGCTTACTAGCGGGGAGCTACAATGAGCAGTTCTTC. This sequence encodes CASSLLAGSYNEQFF.

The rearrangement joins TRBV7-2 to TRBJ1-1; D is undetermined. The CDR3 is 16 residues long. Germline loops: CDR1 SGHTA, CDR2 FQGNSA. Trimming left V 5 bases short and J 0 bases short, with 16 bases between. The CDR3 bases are TGTGCCAGCAGCCTAACCCTACAGTTGATGAACACTGAAGCTTTCTTT. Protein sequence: CASSLTLQLMNTEAFF.

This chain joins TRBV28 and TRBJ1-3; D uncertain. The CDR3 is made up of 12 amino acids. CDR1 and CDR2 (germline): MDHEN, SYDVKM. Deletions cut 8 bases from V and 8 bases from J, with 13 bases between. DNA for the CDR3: TGTGCCAGCCAGACTAATTTGGACACCATATATTTT. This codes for CASQTNLDTIYF.

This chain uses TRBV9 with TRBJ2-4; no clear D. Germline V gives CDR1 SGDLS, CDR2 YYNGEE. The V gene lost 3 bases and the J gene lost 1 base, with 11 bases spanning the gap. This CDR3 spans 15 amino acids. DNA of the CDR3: TGTGCCAGCAGCGAGACGTCATATGCCAAAAACATTCAGTACTTC. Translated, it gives CASSETSYAKNIQYF.

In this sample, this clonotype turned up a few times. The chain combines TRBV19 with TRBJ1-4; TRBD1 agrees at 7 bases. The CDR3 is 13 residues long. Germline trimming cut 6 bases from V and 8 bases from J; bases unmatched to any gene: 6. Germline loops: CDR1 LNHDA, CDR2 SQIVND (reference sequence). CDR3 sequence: CASSDRAGEKLFF. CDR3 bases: TGTGCCAGTAGCGACAGGGCGGGGGAAAAACTGTTTTTT.

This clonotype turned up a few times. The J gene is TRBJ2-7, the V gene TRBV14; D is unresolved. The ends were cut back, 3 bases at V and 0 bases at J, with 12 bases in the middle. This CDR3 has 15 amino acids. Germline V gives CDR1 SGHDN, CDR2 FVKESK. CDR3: CASSHQRWFSYEQYV. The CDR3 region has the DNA TGTGCCAGCAGCCACCAACGGTGGTTCTCCTACGAGCAGTACGTC.

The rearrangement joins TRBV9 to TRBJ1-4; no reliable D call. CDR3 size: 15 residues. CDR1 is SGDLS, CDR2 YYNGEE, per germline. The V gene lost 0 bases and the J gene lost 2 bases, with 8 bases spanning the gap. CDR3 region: CASSVDLTTNEKLFF. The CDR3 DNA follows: TGTGCCAGCAGCGTAGATCTGACTACTAATGAAAAACTGTTTTTT.

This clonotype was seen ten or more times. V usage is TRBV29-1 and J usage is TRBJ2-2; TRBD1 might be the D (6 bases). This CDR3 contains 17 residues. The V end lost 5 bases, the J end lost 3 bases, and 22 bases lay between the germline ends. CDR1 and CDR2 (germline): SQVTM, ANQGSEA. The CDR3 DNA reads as TGCAGCGTTTCTCGGTATCGGGACAACCTATACACCGGGGAGCTGTTTTTT. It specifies CSVSRYRDNLYTGELFF.

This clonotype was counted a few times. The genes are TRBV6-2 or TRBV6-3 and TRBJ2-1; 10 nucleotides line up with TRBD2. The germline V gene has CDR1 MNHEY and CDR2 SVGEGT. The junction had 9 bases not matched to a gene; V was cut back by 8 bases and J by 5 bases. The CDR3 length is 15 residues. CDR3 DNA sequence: TGTGCCAGCCGTGGGAGCGGGGGGGAAAACAATGAGCAGTTCTTC. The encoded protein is CASRGSGGENNEQFF.

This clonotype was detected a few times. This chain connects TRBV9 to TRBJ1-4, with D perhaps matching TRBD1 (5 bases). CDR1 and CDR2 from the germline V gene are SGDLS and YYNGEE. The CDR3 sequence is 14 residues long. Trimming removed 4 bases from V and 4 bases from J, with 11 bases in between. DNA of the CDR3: TGTGCCAGCAGCTTCCGGGACGGTAATGAAAAACTGTTTTTT. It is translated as CASSFRDGNEKLFF.

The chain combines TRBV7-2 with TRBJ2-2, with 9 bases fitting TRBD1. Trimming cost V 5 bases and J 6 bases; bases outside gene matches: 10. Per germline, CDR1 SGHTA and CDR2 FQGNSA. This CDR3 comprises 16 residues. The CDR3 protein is CASSGTGTGIPGELFF. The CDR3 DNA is TGTGCCAGCAGCGGCACCGGGACAGGGATCCCCGGGGAGCTGTTTTTT.

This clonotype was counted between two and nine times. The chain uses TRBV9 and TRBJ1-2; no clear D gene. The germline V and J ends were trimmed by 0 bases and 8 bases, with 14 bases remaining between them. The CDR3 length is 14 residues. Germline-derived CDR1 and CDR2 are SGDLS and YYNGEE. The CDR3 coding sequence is TGTGCCAGCAGCGTAGACTTACGGGAGGGCGGCTACACCTTC. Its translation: CASSVDLREGGYTF. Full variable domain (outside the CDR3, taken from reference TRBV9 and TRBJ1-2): DSGVTQTPKHLITATGQRVTLRCSPRSGDLSVYWYQQSLDQGLQFLIQYYNGEERAKGNILERFSAQQFPDLHSELNLSSLELGDSALYFCASSVDLREGGYTFGSGTRLTVV.

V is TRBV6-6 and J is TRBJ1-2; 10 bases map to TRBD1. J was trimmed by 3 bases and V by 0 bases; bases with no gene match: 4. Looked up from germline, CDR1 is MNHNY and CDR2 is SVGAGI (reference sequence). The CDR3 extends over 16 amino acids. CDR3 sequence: CASSYSMGTGDYGYTF. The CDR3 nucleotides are TGTGCCAGCAGTTACTCGATGGGGACAGGGGACTATGGCTACACCTTC.

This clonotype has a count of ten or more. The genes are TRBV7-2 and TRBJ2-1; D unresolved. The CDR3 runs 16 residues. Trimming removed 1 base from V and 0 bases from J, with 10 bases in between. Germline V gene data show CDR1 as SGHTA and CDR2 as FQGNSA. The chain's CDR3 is CASSLVAQRSYNEQFF. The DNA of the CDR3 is TGTGCCAGCAGCTTAGTGGCGCAGCGCTCCTACAATGAGCAGTTCTTC.

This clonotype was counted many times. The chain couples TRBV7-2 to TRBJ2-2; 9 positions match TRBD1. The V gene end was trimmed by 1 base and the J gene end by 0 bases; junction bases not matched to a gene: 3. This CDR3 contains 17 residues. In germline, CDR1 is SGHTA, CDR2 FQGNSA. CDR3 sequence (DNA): TGTGCCAGCAGCTTAGGCCGGACAGGGGCGAACACCGGGGAGCTGTTTTTT. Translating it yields CASSLGRTGANTGELFF.

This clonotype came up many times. As DNA, the CDR3 is TGTGCCAGCAGCTTGAGTTGGGAGACCCAGTACTTC. Translation: CASSLSWETQYF. The gene calls are TRBV5-6 and TRBJ2-5; D call uncertain. The CDR3 contains 12 residues. Trimming took off 1 base at V and 5 bases at J, with 6 bases between the two ends. Germline V gene sequence: CDR1 SGHDT, CDR2 YYEEEE.

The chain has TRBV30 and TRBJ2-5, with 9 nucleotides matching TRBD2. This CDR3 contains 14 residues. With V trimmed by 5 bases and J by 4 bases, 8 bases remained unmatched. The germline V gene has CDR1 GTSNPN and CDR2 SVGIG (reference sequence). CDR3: CAWGSGGPGETQYF. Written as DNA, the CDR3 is TGTGCCTGGGGCAGCGGGGGGCCTGGAGAGACCCAGTACTTC. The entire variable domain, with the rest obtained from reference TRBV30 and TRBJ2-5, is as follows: SQTIHQWPATLVQPVGSPLSLECTVEGTSNPNLYWYRQAAGRGLQLLFYSVGIGQISSEVPQNLSASRPQDRQFILSSKKLLLSDSGFYLCAWGSGGPGETQYFGPGTRLLVL.

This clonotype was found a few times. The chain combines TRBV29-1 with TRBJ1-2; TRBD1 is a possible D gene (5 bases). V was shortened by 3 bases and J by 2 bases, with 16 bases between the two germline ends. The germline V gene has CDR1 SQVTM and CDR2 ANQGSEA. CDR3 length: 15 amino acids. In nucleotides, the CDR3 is TGCAGCGTTGACAGGGCTGAGGTCCAGAACTATGGCTACACCTTC. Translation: CSVDRAEVQNYGYTF.

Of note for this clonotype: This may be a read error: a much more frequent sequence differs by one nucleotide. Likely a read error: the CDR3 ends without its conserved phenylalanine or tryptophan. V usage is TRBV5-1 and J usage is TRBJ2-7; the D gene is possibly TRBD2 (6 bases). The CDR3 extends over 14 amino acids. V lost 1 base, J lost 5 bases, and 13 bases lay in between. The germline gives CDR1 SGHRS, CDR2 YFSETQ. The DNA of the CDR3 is TGCGCCAGCAGCTTGACTAGCTTGAAGAACGAGCAGTACTTA. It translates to CASSLTSLKNEQYL.

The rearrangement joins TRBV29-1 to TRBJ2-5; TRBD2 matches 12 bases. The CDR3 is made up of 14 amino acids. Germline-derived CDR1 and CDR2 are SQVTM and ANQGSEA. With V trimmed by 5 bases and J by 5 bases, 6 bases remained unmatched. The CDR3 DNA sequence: TGCAGCGTTCCGCGACTAGCGGGGGTGGAGACCCAGTACTTC. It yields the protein CSVPRLAGVETQYF.

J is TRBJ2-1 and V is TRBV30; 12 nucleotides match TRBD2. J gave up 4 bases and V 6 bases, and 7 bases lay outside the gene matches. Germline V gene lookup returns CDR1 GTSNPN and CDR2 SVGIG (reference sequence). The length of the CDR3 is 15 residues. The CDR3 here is CACKTSGGRYNEQFF. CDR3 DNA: TGTGCCTGTAAGACTAGCGGGGGTCGTTACAATGAGCAGTTCTTC.

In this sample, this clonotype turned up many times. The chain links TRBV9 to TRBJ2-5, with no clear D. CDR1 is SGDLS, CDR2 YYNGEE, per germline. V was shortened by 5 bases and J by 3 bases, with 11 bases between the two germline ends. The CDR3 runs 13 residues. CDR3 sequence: CASSVQPKETQYF. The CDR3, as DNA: TGTGCCAGCAGTGTGCAGCCAAAAGAGACCCAGTACTTC.